This TCR beta chain originates from a study of blood T cell repertoires in COVID-19. Whole-study context: PBMCs, B-cell-depleted T cells, or T cells were the source of the cDNA or gDNA that made up the material.

Participants were aged about 18 to 95 years, lived in roughly 25 US areas, and enrolled virtually. Trimming removed 9 bases at V and 7 bases at J, with 19 bases between. This CDR3 contains 14 residues. Per germline, CDR1 MRHNA and CDR2 SNTAGT. Here immunoSEQ multiplex PCR was the method, and the copy in TCRdb shows in-frame clones only, minus some. Of 150,000 to 200,000 clones listed, around 90% are singletons. The gene calls are TRBV6-4 and TRBJ2-1; D is possibly TRBD2 (5 bases). The material sequenced was PBMCs or T cells enriched from blood (not recorded which). This TCR was sampled from a woman under 30 who had recovered from COVID-19. The CDR3 sequence is CASSRSAWNNEQFF. CDR3 nucleotides: TGTGCCAGTAGTCGTAGCGCCTGGAATAATGAGCAGTTCTTC.